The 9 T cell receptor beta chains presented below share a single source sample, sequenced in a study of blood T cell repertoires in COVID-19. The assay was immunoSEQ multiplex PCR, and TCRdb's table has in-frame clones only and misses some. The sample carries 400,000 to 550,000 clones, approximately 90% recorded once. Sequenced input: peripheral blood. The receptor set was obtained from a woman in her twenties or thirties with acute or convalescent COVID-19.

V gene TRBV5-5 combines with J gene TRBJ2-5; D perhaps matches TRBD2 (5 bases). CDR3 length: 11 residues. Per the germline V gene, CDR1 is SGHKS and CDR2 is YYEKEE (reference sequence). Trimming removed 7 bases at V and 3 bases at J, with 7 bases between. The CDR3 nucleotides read TGTGCCAGCGGACTTAAAGAGACCCAGTACTTC. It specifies CASGLKETQYF.

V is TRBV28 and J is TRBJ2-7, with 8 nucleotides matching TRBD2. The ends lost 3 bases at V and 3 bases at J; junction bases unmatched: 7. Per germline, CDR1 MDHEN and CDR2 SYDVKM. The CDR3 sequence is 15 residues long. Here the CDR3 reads CASSFRGAGGYEQYF. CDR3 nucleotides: TGTGCCAGCAGTTTTCGGGGCGCGGGGGGCTACGAGCAGTACTTC. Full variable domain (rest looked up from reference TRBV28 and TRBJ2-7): DVKVTQSSRYLVKRTGEKVFLECVQDMDHENMFWYRQDPGLGLRLIYFSYDVKMKEKGDIPEGYSVSREKKERFSLILESASTNQTSMYLCASSFRGAGGYEQYFGPGTRLTVT.

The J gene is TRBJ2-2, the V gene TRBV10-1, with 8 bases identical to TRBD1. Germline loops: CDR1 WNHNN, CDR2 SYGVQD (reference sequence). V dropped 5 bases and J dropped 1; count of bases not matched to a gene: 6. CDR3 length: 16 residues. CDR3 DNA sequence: TGCGCCAGCAGTTTCTCAGGGGGCCAGAACACCGGGGAGCTGTTTTTT. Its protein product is CASSFSGGQNTGELFF.

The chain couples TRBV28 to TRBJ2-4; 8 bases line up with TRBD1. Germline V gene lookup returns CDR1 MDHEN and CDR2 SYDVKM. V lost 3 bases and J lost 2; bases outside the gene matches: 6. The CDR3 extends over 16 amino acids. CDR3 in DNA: TGTGCCAGCAGTTTTTGGCAGGGGGCAACCAAAAACATTCAGTACTTC. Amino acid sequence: CASSFWQGATKNIQYF.

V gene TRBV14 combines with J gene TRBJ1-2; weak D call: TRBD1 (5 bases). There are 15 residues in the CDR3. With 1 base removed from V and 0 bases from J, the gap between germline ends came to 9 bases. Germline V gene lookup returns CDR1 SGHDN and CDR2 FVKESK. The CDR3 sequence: CASSQGGVSNYGYTF. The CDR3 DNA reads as TGTGCCAGCAGCCAAGGGGGGGTCTCTAACTATGGCTACACCTTC.

This CDR3 reads CASSPDRVKEAFF. The CDR3 nucleotides are TGTGCCAGCTCACCCGACAGGGTAAAGGAAGCTTTCTTT. The rearrangement joins TRBV18 to TRBJ1-1, with 7 bases identical to TRBD1. There are 13 residues in the CDR3. The J segment lost 8 bases and the V segment lost 3 bases, leaving 6 bases of the junction unmatched. Per germline, CDR1 KGHSH and CDR2 LQKENI.

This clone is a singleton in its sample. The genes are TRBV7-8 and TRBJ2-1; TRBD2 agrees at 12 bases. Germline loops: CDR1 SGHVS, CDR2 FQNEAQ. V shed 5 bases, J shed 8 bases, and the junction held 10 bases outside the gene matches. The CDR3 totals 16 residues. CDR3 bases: TGTGCCAGCAGCCCCAAACTAGCGGGGGGTAGGGATGAGCAGTTCTTC. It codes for CASSPKLAGGRDEQFF.

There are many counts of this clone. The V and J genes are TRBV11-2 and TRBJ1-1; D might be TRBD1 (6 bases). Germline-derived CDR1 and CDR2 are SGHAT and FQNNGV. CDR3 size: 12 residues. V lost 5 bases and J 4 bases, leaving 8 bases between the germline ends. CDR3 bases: TGTGCCAGCAGCCAGGGGATCACTGAAGCTTTCTTT. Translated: CASSQGITEAFF.

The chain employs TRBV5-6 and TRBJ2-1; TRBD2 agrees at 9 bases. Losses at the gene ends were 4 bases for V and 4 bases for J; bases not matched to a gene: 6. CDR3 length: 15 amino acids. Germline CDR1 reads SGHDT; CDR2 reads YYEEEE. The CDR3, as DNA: TGTGCCAGCAGCCCTGGACTAGCGAAATACAATGAGCAGTTCTTC. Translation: CASSPGLAKYNEQFF.